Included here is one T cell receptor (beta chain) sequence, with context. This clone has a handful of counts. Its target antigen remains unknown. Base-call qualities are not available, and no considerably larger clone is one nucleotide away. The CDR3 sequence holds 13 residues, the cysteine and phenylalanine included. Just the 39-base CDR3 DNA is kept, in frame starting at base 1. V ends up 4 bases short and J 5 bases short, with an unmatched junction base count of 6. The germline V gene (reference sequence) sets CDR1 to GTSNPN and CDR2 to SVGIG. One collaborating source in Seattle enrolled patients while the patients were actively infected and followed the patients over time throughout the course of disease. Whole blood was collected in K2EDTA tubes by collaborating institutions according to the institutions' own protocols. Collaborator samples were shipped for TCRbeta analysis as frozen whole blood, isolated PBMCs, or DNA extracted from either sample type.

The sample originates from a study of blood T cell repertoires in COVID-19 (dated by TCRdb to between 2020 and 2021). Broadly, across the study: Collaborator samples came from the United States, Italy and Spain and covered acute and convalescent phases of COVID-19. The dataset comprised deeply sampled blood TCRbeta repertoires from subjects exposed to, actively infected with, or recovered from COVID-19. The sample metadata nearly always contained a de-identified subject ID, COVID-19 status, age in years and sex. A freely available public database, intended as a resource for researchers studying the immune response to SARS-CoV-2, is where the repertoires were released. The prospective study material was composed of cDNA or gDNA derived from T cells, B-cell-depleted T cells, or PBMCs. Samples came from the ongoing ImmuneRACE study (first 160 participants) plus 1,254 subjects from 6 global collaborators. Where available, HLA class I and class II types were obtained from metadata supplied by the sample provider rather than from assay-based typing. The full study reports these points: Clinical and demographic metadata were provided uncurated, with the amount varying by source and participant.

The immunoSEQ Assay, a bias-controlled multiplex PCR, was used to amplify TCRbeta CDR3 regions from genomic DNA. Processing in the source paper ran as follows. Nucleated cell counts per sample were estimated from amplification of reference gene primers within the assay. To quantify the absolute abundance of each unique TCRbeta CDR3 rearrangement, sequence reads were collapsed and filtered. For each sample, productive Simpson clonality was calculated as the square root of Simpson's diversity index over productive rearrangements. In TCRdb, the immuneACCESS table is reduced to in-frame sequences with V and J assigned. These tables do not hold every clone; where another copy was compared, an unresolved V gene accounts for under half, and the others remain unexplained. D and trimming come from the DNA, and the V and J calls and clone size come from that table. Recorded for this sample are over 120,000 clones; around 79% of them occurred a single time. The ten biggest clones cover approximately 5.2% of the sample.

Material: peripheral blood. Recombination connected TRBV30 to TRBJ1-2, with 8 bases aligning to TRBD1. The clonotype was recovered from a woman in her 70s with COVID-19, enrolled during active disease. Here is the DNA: TGTGCCTGGACCAGGGGGCGCGATTATGGCTACACCTTC. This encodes CAWTRGRDYGYTF.